This TCR beta chain was observed in a study of T cell responses to AZD1222 COVID-19 vaccine. Comments on this clone: Its target is unknown.

Broader study findings: CD4 TCRs linked to vaccination spanned spike, dominating at 160-218 and 743-854.

The J segment lost 11 bases and the V segment lost 4 bases, leaving 14 bases of the junction unmatched. The CDR3 runs to 15 residues. CDR1 is SGHDT and CDR2 is YYEEEE in the germline V gene. Sequencing used immunoSEQ multiplex PCR; TCRdb keeps in-frame clones, though not all of them. Here the sample spans 100,000 to 150,000 clones, about nine tenths being singletons. The chain employs TRBV5-6 and TRBJ1-1; 10 positions agree with TRBD1. This specimen was peripheral blood, taken on day 0 of AZD1222 vaccination. The TCR originated in an adult in good health. The CDR3, as DNA: TGTGCCAGCAGCCGACCCCCGGGACAGGGGATGTGGGCTTTCTTT. Translated: CASSRPPGQGMWAFF. The whole variable domain, filled in from reference TRBV5-6 and TRBJ1-1, reads DAGVTQSPTHLIKTRGQQVTLRCSPKSGHDTVSWYQQALGQGPQFIFQYYEEEERQRGNFPDRFSGHQFPNYSSELNVNALLLGDSALYLCASSRPPGQGMWAFFGQGTRLTVV.